There are a few counts of the clone carrying this TCR beta chain. The antigen is not known. Germline CDR1 SGHRS, CDR2 YFSETQ. The CDR3 is made up of 14 amino acids. V lost 4 bases, J lost 1 base, and 11 bases lay in between. No major medical conditions, Axis I/II comorbidities, regular medication, or illicit drugs. This table comes from immunoSEQ multiplex PCR, and its TCRdb copy is limited to in-frame clones, with some not included. This table holds 20,000 to 25,000 clones, 85% to 90% found once. This sample was taken from a study of untreated major depressive disorder. General study results and limits: All top five TRBV05-01 clones per subject were private clones. Generalizability is limited by the comparatively small study sample.

Sequenced input: CD4+ T cells from PBMCs. The TCR comes from a woman aged 40 to 55 in good health. V usage is TRBV5-1 and J usage is TRBJ1-1, with D possibly being TRBD1 (6 bases). CDR3 region: CASSPGTSNTEAFF. CDR3 nucleotide sequence: TGCGCCAGCAGCCCCGGGACATCGAACACTGAAGCTTTCTTT.